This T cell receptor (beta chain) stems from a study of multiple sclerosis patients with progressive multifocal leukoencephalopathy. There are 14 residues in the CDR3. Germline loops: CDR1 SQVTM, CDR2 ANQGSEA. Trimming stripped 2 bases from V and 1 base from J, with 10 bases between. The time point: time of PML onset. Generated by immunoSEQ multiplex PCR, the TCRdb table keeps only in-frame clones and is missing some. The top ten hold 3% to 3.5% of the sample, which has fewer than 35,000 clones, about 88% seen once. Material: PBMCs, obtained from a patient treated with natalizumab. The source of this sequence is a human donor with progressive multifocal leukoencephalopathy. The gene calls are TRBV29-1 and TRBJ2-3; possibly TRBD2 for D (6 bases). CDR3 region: CSVEKASGTDTQYF. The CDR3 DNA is TGCAGCGTTGAAAAAGCTAGCGGCACAGATACGCAGTATTTT.